The 2 T cell receptor beta chains reported below all come from one sample, sequenced in a study of identical twins. TCRdb called the 5' RACE reads again in MiXCR, with one record for every CDR3 protein. The sample has 250,000 or so distinct CDR3 sequences, about 13% seen once; the top ten hold 4% to 5%. The same data also contributed to another study, on yellow fever vaccine responses in identical twins.

Sequenced: memory (CD45RO+) T cells sorted from blood. These receptors were collected from a woman aged 18-29 years in good health.

This clonotype was observed a few times. The chain links TRBV7-3 to TRBJ2-1, with 10 bases lining up with TRBD1. The CDR3 runs to 13 residues. Germline assignment: CDR1 SGHTA and CDR2 FQGTGA. V dropped 5 bases and J dropped 8; count of bases not matched to a gene: 3. The CDR3 loop reads CASSPGTGDEQFF. The CDR3 DNA follows: TGTGCCAGCAGCCCTGGGACAGGGGATGAGCAGTTCTTC.

This chain links TRBV19 with TRBJ2-3; TRBD1 matches at 7 bases. The CDR3 extends over 16 amino acids. With 4 bases clipped from V and 4 bases from J, the junction kept 11 bases outside the gene matches. Germline CDR1 and CDR2: LNHDA and SQIVND (reference sequence). CDR3 sequence: CASSRAPGTAADTQYF. CDR3 DNA: TGTGCCAGTAGTAGGGCCCCCGGGACAGCCGCAGATACGCAGTATTTT.